This TCR beta chain is from a study of blood T cells in healthy people across ages. Study information: Every two T cells gave about one barcoded beta molecule via template switching.

Donors each provided ten milliliters of peripheral blood. Isolation per sample recovered at least 6 million PBMCs. V was cut by 6 bases and J by 3 bases, with 15 bases left in between. The germline gives CDR1 DFQATT, CDR2 SNEGSKA (reference sequence). The CDR3 covers 14 residues. The use of a sample-barcoded 5' primer and a J-beta primer mix characterized a second PCR of about 7 to 12 cycles. From the 5' RACE reads, TCRdb called clonotypes with MiXCR, one entry per CDR3 protein. This table holds more than 800,000 distinct CDR3 sequences, 40% to 55% found once. The sequencing input was blood. The rearrangement joins TRBV20-1 to TRBJ2-1, with D unclear. The source is a woman aged 55-70 years in good health. In DNA, the CDR3 is TGCAGTGCCAGCATGGCTAGTCGCTACAATGAGCAGTTCTTC. Protein sequence: CSASMASRYNEQFF.